A single sample gave rise to the 8 T cell receptor beta chains below, sequenced in a study of T-cell reconstitution after alpha-beta-depleted transplantation in children. Study-level points and caveats: Newly produced T cells mostly accounted for T-cell counts and diversity one year post-transplant.

Antigen specificity for these receptors is unknown. Molecular barcoding with unique molecular identifiers was used for the TCRbeta library. TCRdb re-analysed the PCR reads in MiXCR, keeping a single row per CDR3 protein. Of 330,000 or so distinct CDR3 sequences in the sample, over 7% were seen once. Material: peripheral blood, obtained 360 days after TCRalphabeta/CD19-depleted stem cell transplant. These receptors all come from a female patient aged 2 to 10 who had a stem cell transplant for Fanconi anemia, so the T cells may come from the graft donor.

This clonotype came up many times. The chain links TRBV20-1 to TRBJ2-2; 8 bases are shared with TRBD1. J lost 5 bases, V lost 3 bases, and 8 bases had no gene match. There are 15 residues in the CDR3. The germline gives CDR1 DFQATT, CDR2 SNEGSKA (reference sequence). This CDR3 is CSASVGQAKTGELFF. DNA of the CDR3: TGCAGTGCTAGTGTGGGACAGGCAAAAACCGGGGAGCTGTTTTTT.

This clonotype has a count of ten or more. The rearrangement uses TRBV7-9 and TRBJ2-5, with TRBD2 identical over 7 bases. This CDR3 is 14 amino acids long. Germline V CDR1 and CDR2: SEHNR, FQNEAQ (reference sequence). V lost 2 bases to trimming and J lost 4 bases; unmatched junction nucleotides: 4. CDR3 DNA sequence: TGTGCCAGCAGCTTAATCGGCGGGGGAGAGACCCAGTACTTC. As protein: CASSLIGGGETQYF.

This clonotype was found many times. The chain recombines TRBV6-5 with TRBJ2-7, with D possibly matching TRBD1 (6 bases). There are 14 residues in the CDR3. V lost 2 bases and J lost 3, with 11 bases in between. Per germline, CDR1 MNHEY and CDR2 SVGAGI. The CDR3 protein is CASSYRQGFYEQYF. In nucleotides, the CDR3 is TGTGCCAGCAGTTACCGGCAGGGGTTCTACGAGCAGTACTTC.

This clonotype was observed a few times. The V gene is TRBV6-2 or TRBV6-3, the J gene TRBJ2-7; D ambiguous. Germline CDR1 is MNHEY and CDR2 is SVGEGT. The V and J ends lost 7 bases and 2 bases respectively, with 18 bases between them. This CDR3 has 15 residues. In DNA, the CDR3 is TGTGCCAGCACCCACGGCCCCCTAACAGCCTACGAGCAGTACTTC. Its protein is CASTHGPLTAYEQYF.

There are a few counts of this clonotype. The gene calls are TRBV5-1 and TRBJ2-3; D not certain. Germline V gene data show CDR1 as SGHRS and CDR2 as YFSETQ. Trimming removed 1 base at V and 4 bases at J, with 10 bases between. The CDR3 covers 14 residues. CDR3: CASSLFLVADTQYF. The CDR3 nucleotides read TGCGCCAGCAGCTTGTTTCTAGTCGCAGATACGCAGTATTTT.

A few counts support this clonotype. This rearrangement joins TRBV20-1 to TRBJ1-5; TRBD1 aligns across 7 bases. CDR3 length: 17 amino acids. V was clipped by 0 bases and J by 3 bases; unmatched bases: 11. Germline values: CDR1 DFQATT, CDR2 SNEGSKA (reference sequence). In nucleotides, the CDR3 is TGCAGTGCTAGAGATTATAGACAGGGAAAGAACAATCAGCCCCAGCATTTT. It translates to CSARDYRQGKNNQPQHF.

The chain joins TRBV3-1 to TRBJ1-3; 8 bases fit TRBD1. The CDR3 runs to 17 residues. Germline CDR1 LGHDT, CDR2 YNNKEL (reference sequence). J gave up 1 base and V 4 bases, and 9 bases lay outside the gene matches. The CDR3 nucleotides read TGTGCCAGCAGCCGAGTCGACAGGGGTGCGTCTGGAAACACCATATATTTT. This sequence encodes CASSRVDRGASGNTIYF.

This chain joins TRBV7-9 and TRBJ2-7; either TRBD1 or TRBD2 may fit D (5 bases each). CDR1 and CDR2 (germline): SEHNR, FQNEAQ (reference sequence). The CDR3 sequence is 14 residues long. V lost 1 base, J lost 2 bases, and 9 bases lay in between. The DNA of the CDR3 is TGTGCCAGCAGCTTAGTAGGGGACCCCTACGAGCAGTACTTC. Its protein product is CASSLVGDPYEQYF.